These 22 T cell receptor beta chains were sequenced from one sample in a study of technical replicates of blood from a handful of donors. The assay was immunoSEQ multiplex PCR, and TCRdb's table has in-frame clones only and misses some. The top ten clones hold about 0.35% of a sample with over 70,000 clones, about 94% of them seen once. Specimen: T cells isolated from PBMCs. The receptors were sampled from a human donor in good health.

V usage is TRBV2 and J usage is TRBJ2-7, with D maybe TRBD2 (5 bases). From germline, CDR1 is SNHLY and CDR2 FYNNEI. Trimming removed 4 bases at V and 6 bases at J, with 19 bases between. CDR3 length: 15 residues. CDR3 in DNA: TGTGCCAGCAGTGGAGAGGATCTAGCATCGGGCGAGCAGTACTTC. Translation gives CASSGEDLASGEQYF.

The chain has TRBV9 and TRBJ2-7; D might be TRBD2 (6 bases). This CDR3 has 14 residues. Trimming took 0 bases from V and 2 from J, leaving 9 bases between them. The germline CDR1 and CDR2 sequences are SGDLS and YYNGEE. CDR3 nucleotide sequence: TGTGCCAGCAGCGTAGATCGGGGGACCTACGAGCAGTACTTC. Translation: CASSVDRGTYEQYF.

The rearrangement joins TRBV4-2 to TRBJ2-1; a possible D gene is TRBD2 (6 bases). The CDR3 consists of 14 residues. Germline loops: CDR1 LGHNA, CDR2 YNFKEQ. V gave up 1 base and J gave up 9 bases, with 13 bases separating them. CDR3 region: CASSQVVGRGEQFF. CDR3 DNA sequence: TGTGCCAGCAGCCAAGTCGTCGGGAGAGGTGAGCAGTTCTTC.

The chain uses TRBV9 and TRBJ2-4; D possibly corresponds to TRBD2 (6 bases). V was cut by 3 bases and J by 3 bases, with 13 bases left in between. CDR1 and CDR2 (germline): SGDLS, YYNGEE. The CDR3 sequence is 15 residues long. For the CDR3, the DNA is TGTGCCAGCAGCGGATGGGACTTGGACAAAAACATTCAGTACTTC. It is translated as CASSGWDLDKNIQYF.

The chain has TRBV6-5 and TRBJ2-7, with 10 bases that match TRBD2. Looked up from germline, CDR1 is MNHEY and CDR2 is SVGAGI. The ends lost 6 bases at V and 3 bases at J; junction bases unmatched: 8. The CDR3 loop spans 15 amino acids. CDR3 bases: TGTGCCAGCAGGGCGACTAGCGGGTGGATCTACGAGCAGTACTTC. Its translation: CASRATSGWIYEQYF.

The CDR3 sequence: CASSYQDRLLETQYF. In nucleotides, the CDR3 is TGTGCCAGCAGTTACCAGGACAGGCTTTTGGAGACCCAGTACTTC. The chain couples TRBV6-6 to TRBJ2-5; 7 bases are shared with TRBD1. This CDR3 is built from 15 residues. With V trimmed by 2 bases and J by 5 bases, 8 bases remained unmatched. In germline, CDR1 is MNHNY, CDR2 SVGAGI (reference sequence).

The gene calls are TRBV29-1 and TRBJ1-1, with D unresolved. The CDR3 sequence is 11 residues long. V was cut by 8 bases and J by 1 base, with 8 bases left in between. Germline CDR1 and CDR2: SQVTM and ANQGSEA. CDR3 in DNA: TGCAGCTATTACAGGAACACTGAAGCTTTCTTT. It yields the protein CSYYRNTEAFF.

The genes are TRBV29-1 and TRBJ1-1; D is uncertain. V gave up 0 bases and J gave up 0 bases, with 11 bases separating them. Germline V gene data show CDR1 as SQVTM and CDR2 as ANQGSEA. This CDR3 has 15 residues. The CDR3 nucleotides are TGCAGCGTTGAAGATTTAGACTTTGTGAACACTGAAGCTTTCTTT. Protein product: CSVEDLDFVNTEAFF.

This sequence joins TRBV15 and TRBJ2-7, with 9 positions matching TRBD2. Germline V gene sequence: CDR1 LNHNV, CDR2 YYDKDF (reference sequence). The CDR3 spans 18 residues. V was clipped by 1 base and J by 9 bases; unmatched bases: 19. CDR3 sequence (DNA): TGTGCCACCAGCAGAGGTAGTAGCGGGAGCAATCCTCGATGGGTGCAGTACTTC. It yields the protein CATSRGSSGSNPRWVQYF.

This clone has more than one count but fewer than ten. The chain uses TRBV30 and TRBJ1-5; unclear D gene. Trimming removed 1 base at V and 9 bases at J, with 10 bases between. The CDR3 extends over 12 amino acids. The V gene's germline CDR1 is GTSNPN and CDR2 SVGIG (reference sequence). The CDR3 nucleotides read TGTGCCTGGAGTGATCAGACGGGGCCCCAGCATTTT. Protein: CAWSDQTGPQHF. The whole variable domain, remainder taken from reference TRBV30 and TRBJ1-5, is SQTIHQWPATLVQPVGSPLSLECTVEGTSNPNLYWYRQAAGRGLQLLFYSVGIGQISSEVPQNLSASRPQDRQFILSSKKLLLSDSGFYLCAWSDQTGPQHFGDGTRLSIL.

V and J are TRBV5-1 and TRBJ1-1, with D maybe TRBD1 (5 bases). V was pared by 7 bases and J by 3 bases, with 13 bases between. Germline CDR1 SGHRS, CDR2 YFSETQ. This CDR3 is built from 13 residues. For the CDR3, the DNA is TGCGCCAGCCATGGACACCTTGACACTGAAGCTTTCTTT. Amino acids: CASHGHLDTEAFF.

The chain carries TRBV25-1 and TRBJ2-5; D gene uncertain. Germline CDR1 reads MGHDK; CDR2 reads SYGVNS. Trimming took 4 bases from V and 7 from J, leaving 4 bases between them. This CDR3 has 10 amino acids. The CDR3 reads CASSAGTQYF. Here the CDR3 DNA reads TGTGCCAGCAGTGCAGGGACCCAGTACTTC.

The V gene is TRBV6-1, the J gene TRBJ1-1; unclear D gene. This CDR3 region has 15 residues. The ends were cut back, 0 bases at V and 1 base at J, with 9 bases in the middle. Per the germline V gene, CDR1 is MNHNS and CDR2 is SASEGT. The DNA for the CDR3 is TGTGCCAGCAGTGAAGCCCTCTACGGGAACACTGAAGCTTTCTTT. It yields the protein CASSEALYGNTEAFF.

The chain employs TRBV10-3 and TRBJ1-1; no definite D call. V was shortened by 2 bases and J by 4 bases, with 5 bases between the two germline ends. The CDR3 sequence is 12 residues long. Germline V gene sequence: CDR1 ENHRY, CDR2 SYGVKD. In DNA form, the CDR3 reads TGTGCCATCAGTGAGAGTAGCACTGAAGCTTTCTTT. Its translation: CAISESSTEAFF.

The gene calls are TRBV28 and TRBJ1-1, with 7 bases identical to TRBD1. Unmatched junction bases numbered 14, after V lost 4 bases and J lost 6 bases. Germline V gives CDR1 MDHEN, CDR2 SYDVKM. The CDR3 contains 16 residues. DNA for the CDR3: TGTGCCAGCAGTTACCAACCGACAGGGCTTAACGCTGAAGCTTTCTTT. It codes for CASSYQPTGLNAEAFF.

The chain has TRBV27 and TRBJ2-7, with D maybe TRBD2 (6 bases). CDR3 length equals 15 residues. The germline V and J ends were trimmed by 0 bases and 4 bases, with 13 bases remaining between them. Germline V gene data show CDR1 as MNHEY and CDR2 as SMNVEV (reference sequence). The CDR3 loop is CASSLSGTPYYEQYF. The DNA for the CDR3 is TGTGCCAGCAGTTTATCGGGGACTCCATATTACGAGCAGTACTTC.

The rearrangement uses TRBV12-5 and TRBJ2-3, with a possible D match to TRBD2 (5 bases). V shed 5 bases and J shed 6 bases, with 9 bases lying between them. Germline CDR1 is LGHNT and CDR2 is FRNRAP. This CDR3 spans 12 amino acids. CDR3 region: CASGPRVDTQYF. CDR3 nucleotides: TGTGCTAGTGGTCCGAGGGTGGATACGCAGTATTTT. Filled out from reference TRBV12-5 and TRBJ2-3, the complete variable domain reads DARVTQTPRHKVTEMGQEVTMRCQPILGHNTVFWYRQTMMQGLELLAYFRNRAPLDDSGMPKDRFSAEMPDATLATLKIQPSEPRDSAVYFCASGPRVDTQYFGPGTRLTVL.

The genes are TRBV27 and TRBJ2-2, with D unresolved. The CDR3 runs 12 residues. V shed 2 bases and J shed 6 bases, with 4 bases lying between them. The germline CDR1 and CDR2 sequences are MNHEY and SMNVEV (reference sequence). CDR3 region: CASSLNSGELFF. DNA for the CDR3: TGTGCCAGCAGTTTAAACTCCGGGGAGCTGTTTTTT.

The chain combines TRBV30 with TRBJ2-5; 9 bases are shared with TRBD1. Trimming cost V 5 bases and J 5 bases; bases outside gene matches: 0. Per the germline V gene, CDR1 is GTSNPN and CDR2 is SVGIG (reference sequence). CDR3 length: 11 amino acids. In nucleotides, the CDR3 is TGTGCCTGGGGACAGGGGGAGACCCAGTACTTC. Protein product: CAWGQGETQYF.

V is TRBV6-5 and J is TRBJ2-1, with a possible D match to TRBD1 (5 bases). CDR3 size: 14 residues. With 7 bases removed from V and 6 bases from J, the gap between germline ends came to 16 bases. Germline assignment: CDR1 MNHEY and CDR2 SVGAGI. The CDR3 nucleotides are TGTGCCAGCAACCCCACCTGGGGCCGCAATGAGCAGTTCTTC. Protein sequence: CASNPTWGRNEQFF.

The V call is TRBV11-2, the J call TRBJ2-1, with 16 bases aligning to TRBD2. The CDR3 covers 16 residues. Germline V lookup: CDR1 SGHAT, CDR2 FQNNGV. J was trimmed by 8 bases and V by 2 bases; bases with no gene match: 3. Here the CDR3 DNA reads TGTGCCAGCAGCTTACCGGGACTAGCGGGAGGGCATGAGCAGTTCTTC. Its translation is CASSLPGLAGGHEQFF.

This chain uses TRBV2 with TRBJ2-6, with D perhaps matching TRBD2 (6 bases). CDR1 SNHLY and CDR2 FYNNEI come from the germline V gene. The CDR3 covers 16 residues. V was shortened by 7 bases and J by 3 bases, with 16 bases between the two germline ends. CDR3 region: CASKRLFGSGANVLTF. The DNA for the CDR3 is TGTGCCAGCAAAAGACTGTTCGGGAGTGGGGCCAACGTCCTGACTTTC.